This T cell receptor (beta chain) was identified in a study of blood T cell repertoires in COVID-19. Study summary: Acute-phase and convalescent COVID-19 samples originated in the United States, Italy and Spain. The analysed material was cDNA or gDNA that came from T cells, B-cell-depleted T cells, or PBMCs.

J lost 6 bases, V lost 5 bases, and 6 bases had no gene match. Germline V gene lookup returns CDR1 SGHAT and CDR2 FQNNGV. This CDR3 is 16 amino acids long. The data were produced by immunoSEQ multiplex PCR, yet TCRdb's version contains in-frame clones alone and is incomplete. The sample shows a few hundred thousand clones, 88% of them seen only once. The sequenced sample consisted of peripheral blood. The chain joins TRBV11-2 to TRBJ2-2, with TRBD2 matching over 13 bases. This TCR was recovered from a man in his 70s with acute or convalescent COVID-19. The CDR3 DNA sequence: TGTGCCAGCAGCAAACTAGCGGGAGGGCCGCCCGGGGAGCTGTTTTTT. Amino acids: CASSKLAGGPPGELFF.